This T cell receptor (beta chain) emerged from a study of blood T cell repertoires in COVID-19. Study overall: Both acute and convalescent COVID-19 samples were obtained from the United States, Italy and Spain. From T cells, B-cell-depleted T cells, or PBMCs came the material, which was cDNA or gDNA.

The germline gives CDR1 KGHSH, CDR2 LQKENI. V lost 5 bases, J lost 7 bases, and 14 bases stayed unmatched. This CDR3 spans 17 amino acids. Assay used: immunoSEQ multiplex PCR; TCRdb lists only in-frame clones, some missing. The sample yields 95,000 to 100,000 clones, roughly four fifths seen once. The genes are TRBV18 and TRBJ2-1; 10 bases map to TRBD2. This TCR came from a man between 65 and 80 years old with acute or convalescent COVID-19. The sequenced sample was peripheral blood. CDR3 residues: CASSSPRSGGLLNEQFF. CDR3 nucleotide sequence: TGTGCCAGCTCATCTCCACGTAGCGGGGGGCTTTTGAATGAGCAGTTCTTC. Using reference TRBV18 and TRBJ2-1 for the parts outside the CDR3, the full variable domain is NAGVMQNPRHLVRRRGQEARLRCSPMKGHSHVYWYRQLPEEGLKFMVYLQKENIIDESGMPKERFSAEFPKEGPSILRIQQVVRGDSAAYFCASSSPRSGGLLNEQFFGPGTRLTVL.